The next 32 T cell receptor beta chains were all read from a single sample in a study of blood T cell repertoires in COVID-19. TCRdb keeps only in-frame clones here, not all; method: immunoSEQ multiplex PCR. The sample shows approximately 300,000 clones, about 89% of them seen only once. The sequenced sample was peripheral blood. Receptor source: a man aged 40-49 years with acute or convalescent COVID-19.

This clone was seen once. The gene calls are TRBV15 and TRBJ1-5, with 12 bases lining up with TRBD1. The CDR3 is 20 amino acids. Germline CDR1 reads LNHNV; CDR2 reads YYDKDF (reference sequence). Losses at the gene ends were 4 bases for V and 2 bases for J; bases not matched to a gene: 15. CDR3 protein: CATSNVGQGAPSLGNQPQHF. The CDR3 region has the DNA TGTGCCACCAGCAACGTGGGACAGGGGGCGCCCAGCCTAGGCAATCAGCCCCAGCATTTT.

The chain uses TRBV5-1 and TRBJ2-1; tentative D call: TRBD2 (6 bases). V lost 0 bases and J 9 bases, leaving 13 bases between the germline ends. The CDR3 is 14 residues long. Germline V gene data show CDR1 as SGHRS and CDR2 as YFSETQ. DNA for the CDR3: TGCGCCAGCAGCTTGGAACCCTCCGGGAGTGAGCAGTTCTTC. This encodes CASSLEPSGSEQFF. The complete variable domain, with remaining parts taken from reference TRBV5-1 and TRBJ2-1, reads KAGVTQTPRYLIKTRGQQVTLSCSPISGHRSVSWYQQTPGQGLQFLFEYFSETQRNKGNFPGRFSGRQFSNSRSEMNVSTLELGDSALYLCASSLEPSGSEQFFGPGTRLTVL.

The V call is TRBV19, the J call TRBJ1-1, with 9 bases that match TRBD1. Germline V gene lookup returns CDR1 LNHDA and CDR2 SQIVND (reference sequence). The ends lost 8 bases at V and 1 base at J; junction bases unmatched: 8. The CDR3 sequence is 15 residues long. The CDR3, as DNA: TGTGCCAGTTTTAAGAGGGGACAGGGGAACACTGAAGCTTTCTTT. It yields the protein CASFKRGQGNTEAFF. The whole variable domain, filled in from reference TRBV19 and TRBJ1-1, reads DGGITQSPKYLFRKEGQNVTLSCEQNLNHDAMYWYRQDPGQGLRLIYYSQIVNDFQKGDIAEGYSVSREKKESFPLTVTSAQKNPTAFYLCASFKRGQGNTEAFFGQGTRLTVV.

V is TRBV5-1 and J is TRBJ2-1, with TRBD1 identical over 11 bases. Germline CDR1 and CDR2: SGHRS and YFSETQ. V lost 3 bases, J lost 1 base, and 3 bases stayed unmatched. The CDR3 runs to 16 residues. The CDR3 bases are TGCGCCAGCAGCTCCGGGGACAGGGGGTCCTACAATGAGCAGTTCTTC. Protein product: CASSSGDRGSYNEQFF.

The V call is TRBV6-5, the J call TRBJ2-7, with a tentative D call TRBD2 (6 bases). V was pared by 2 bases and J by 5 bases, with 13 bases between. Germline V gives CDR1 MNHEY, CDR2 SVGAGI. The CDR3 totals 14 residues. This CDR3 reads CASSYVEGRHEQYF. For the CDR3, the DNA is TGTGCCAGCAGTTACGTAGAGGGGAGGCACGAGCAGTACTTC.

The chain carries TRBV2 and TRBJ2-7, with 11 bases matching TRBD2. This CDR3 is 14 amino acids long. V trimming: 5 bases; J trimming: 6 bases; junction bases outside the gene matches: 6. Germline V gene data show CDR1 as SNHLY and CDR2 as FYNNEI. CDR3 protein: CASSSLAGVGEQYF. The CDR3 nucleotides read TGTGCCAGCAGTTCACTAGCGGGGGTGGGCGAGCAGTACTTC.

This rearrangement joins TRBV29-1 to TRBJ1-2, with 9 nucleotides matching TRBD1. The V gene's germline CDR1 is SQVTM and CDR2 ANQGSEA. The CDR3 totals 12 residues. After removal of 7 bases from V and 8 bases from J, the junction contained 8 bases not matched to a gene. The CDR3 sequence is CSALQGAGGYTF. The CDR3 region has the DNA TGCAGCGCCCTACAGGGGGCTGGGGGCTACACCTTC. The full variable domain, its missing parts supplied by reference TRBV29-1 and TRBJ1-2, is SAVISQKPSRDICQRGTSLTIQCQVDSQVTMMFWYRQQPGQSLTLIATANQGSEATYESGFVIDKFPISRPNLTFSTLTVSNMSPEDSSIYLCSALQGAGGYTFGSGTRLTVV.

This sequence joins TRBV7-9 and TRBJ2-1; 8 positions agree with TRBD1. Germline loops: CDR1 SEHNR, CDR2 FQNEAQ (reference sequence). Trimming removed 7 bases from V and 3 bases from J; junction bases left unmatched: 5. This CDR3 is built from 14 residues. The CDR3 loop is CASTRQGFYNEQFF. Here the CDR3 DNA reads TGTGCCAGCACTCGACAGGGGTTCTACAATGAGCAGTTCTTC.

The count of this clone is one. The chain carries TRBV18 and TRBJ1-2, with D unclear. CDR3 length: 13 residues. V shed 1 base and J shed 4 bases, with 7 bases lying between them. Germline values: CDR1 KGHSH, CDR2 LQKENI. The CDR3 DNA reads as TGTGCCAGCTCACCACTGAACAGCTATGGCTACACCTTC. Protein product: CASSPLNSYGYTF.

CDR3 sequence reads: CASSTDRGNEQFF. In nucleotides, the CDR3 is TGTGCCAGCAGTACGGACAGGGGCAATGAGCAGTTCTTC. The gene calls are TRBV2 and TRBJ2-1, with 9 bases lining up with TRBD1. The junction had 2 bases not matched to a gene; V was cut back by 5 bases and J by 6 bases. Germline loops: CDR1 SNHLY, CDR2 FYNNEI. This CDR3 region has 13 residues.

This clone appeared once. This chain links TRBV5-3 with TRBJ2-7, with 8 bases that match TRBD1. TRBV5-3 is recorded as an ORF, its role being uncertain. The CDR3 is 15 amino acids. The trim removed 1 base at V and 7 bases at J, leaving 10 bases unmatched. The CDR3 DNA follows: TGTGCCAGAAGCTTGAATGGGCAGGGGGCGAAAGAGCAGTACTTC. Residues: CARSLNGQGAKEQYF.

The rearrangement uses TRBV5-4 and TRBJ1-4; D perhaps matches TRBD1 (5 bases). Germline-derived CDR1 and CDR2 are SGHNT and YYREEE (reference sequence). Trimming stripped 3 bases from V and 8 bases from J, with 20 bases between. This CDR3 has 16 amino acids. The CDR3 DNA is TGTGCCAGCAGCTCCGGTTTGGTGGGGGGAGAAGAAAAACTGTTTTTT. Encoded protein: CASSSGLVGGEEKLFF.

This sequence joins TRBV5-1 and TRBJ2-5; 7 positions match TRBD2. The CDR3 sequence is 16 residues long. Germline CDR1 SGHRS, CDR2 YFSETQ. Losses at the gene ends were 4 bases for V and 2 bases for J; bases not matched to a gene: 11. CDR3 protein: CASSPGGLREQETQYF. In DNA form, the CDR3 reads TGCGCCAGCAGCCCGGGAGGATTGCGAGAGCAAGAGACCCAGTACTTC.

The rearrangement joins TRBV27 to TRBJ1-4; possible D gene TRBD1, 6 bases. CDR1 MNHEY and CDR2 SMNVEV come from the germline V gene (reference sequence). This CDR3 spans 16 amino acids. Between the trimmed V and J ends, which lost 3 bases and 7 bases, there was a span of 18 bases. The CDR3 spells CASSFLAGGAGEKLFF. The CDR3 nucleotides are TGTGCCAGCAGTTTCCTTGCTGGGGGGGCGGGTGAAAAACTGTTTTTT.

CDR3 loop: CASSKDRAVGNTIYF. CDR3 nucleotides: TGCGCCAGCAGCAAGGACAGGGCGGTCGGAAACACCATATATTTT. The chain uses TRBV10-2 and TRBJ1-3; 8 bases align to TRBD1. The germline gives CDR1 WSHSY, CDR2 SAAADI. V shed 6 bases and J 4 bases; nucleotides not matched to a gene: 8. The CDR3 totals 15 residues.

This clone has a handful of counts. This sequence joins TRBV7-3 and TRBJ1-6, with TRBD1 matching over 7 bases. CDR1 SGHTA and CDR2 FQGTGA come from the germline V gene. V lost 0 bases to trimming and J lost 6 bases; unmatched junction nucleotides: 2. The CDR3 sequence is 15 residues long. The CDR3: CASSLTSGGNSPLHF. The CDR3, as DNA: TGTGCCAGCAGCTTAACGTCAGGGGGTAATTCACCCCTCCACTTT.

This sequence joins TRBV7-2 and TRBJ2-1; no reliable D call. Germline loops: CDR1 SGHTA, CDR2 FQGNSA. The CDR3 contains 14 residues. The V end was cut by 2 bases, the J end by 4 bases, with 9 bases between. The chain's CDR3 is CASSLPGEYNEQFF. CDR3 bases: TGTGCCAGCAGCTTACCGGGTGAGTACAATGAGCAGTTCTTC.

V usage is TRBV6-5 and J usage is TRBJ1-2, with D possibly matching TRBD1 (6 bases). Trimming took off 8 bases at V and 1 base at J, with 11 bases between the two ends. Looked up from germline, CDR1 is MNHEY and CDR2 is SVGAGI. The CDR3 covers 13 residues. CDR3 DNA sequence: TGTGCCAGCGGAGGACAGATTAACTATGGCTACACCTTC. Encoded protein: CASGGQINYGYTF.

The genes are TRBV5-1 and TRBJ1-1; TRBD1 agrees at 7 bases. The V and J ends lost 4 bases and 0 bases, in that order; junction bases with no gene match: 3. The CDR3 sequence is 14 residues long. The germline V gene encodes CDR1 SGHRS and CDR2 YFSETQ. The CDR3 region is CASSRQGLNTEAFF. For the CDR3, the DNA is TGCGCCAGCAGCCGACAGGGTTTGAACACTGAAGCTTTCTTT.

The chain combines TRBV10-1 with TRBJ2-3, with D maybe TRBD1 (6 bases). The CDR3 consists of 13 residues. CDR1 and CDR2 from the germline V gene are WNHNN and SYGVQD (reference sequence). V lost 2 bases, J lost 13 bases, and 16 bases lay in between. CDR3 sequence: CASSERSDSQEYF. The CDR3, as DNA: TGCGCCAGCAGTGAGCGCTCGGACAGCCAGGAGTATTTT.

In nucleotides, the CDR3 is TGTGCCAGCAGTGGCGGACAGTACTCCTATAATTCACCCCTCCACTTT. Protein product: CASSGGQYSYNSPLHF. The chain uses TRBV6-4 and TRBJ1-6, with TRBD1 as a possible D gene (6 bases). The CDR3 has 16 residues. CDR1 MRHNA and CDR2 SNTAGT come from the germline V gene. Trimming cost V 4 bases and J 0 bases, with 10 bases left between them.

The chain is built from TRBV5-1 and TRBJ2-1; no clear D. In germline, CDR1 is SGHRS, CDR2 YFSETQ. Trimming removed 0 bases from V and 0 bases from J, with 10 bases in between. The CDR3 is 16 amino acids. DNA of the CDR3: TGCGCCAGCAGCTTGGTTCAGCCTAGCTCCTACAATGAGCAGTTCTTC. Protein: CASSLVQPSSYNEQFF.

This sequence joins TRBV7-3 and TRBJ2-3; perhaps TRBD2 as D (5 bases). The CDR3 has 16 amino acids. Germline assignment: CDR1 SGHTA and CDR2 FQGTGA. Trimming shortened V by 5 bases and J by 2 bases, and 17 bases separated the two germline ends. The CDR3 region is CASSPTRRHLTDTQYF. The CDR3 DNA reads TGTGCCAGCAGCCCAACCCGGAGGCACCTCACAGATACGCAGTATTTT. Drawing the rest from reference TRBV7-3 and TRBJ2-3, the complete variable domain is GAGVSQTPSNKVTEKGKYVELRCDPISGHTALYWYRQSLGQGPEFLIYFQGTGAADDSGLPNDRFFAVRPEGSVSTLKIQRTERGDSAVYLCASSPTRRHLTDTQYFGPGTRLTVL.

The chain has TRBV5-1 and TRBJ1-5; 8 nucleotides line up with TRBD1. Per the germline V gene, CDR1 is SGHRS and CDR2 is YFSETQ. The CDR3 spans 14 residues. The V gene end was trimmed by 3 bases and the J gene end by 4 bases; junction bases not matched to a gene: 3. The CDR3 loop reads CASSSGQGNQPQHF. Here the CDR3 DNA reads TGCGCCAGCAGCTCCGGACAGGGAAATCAGCCCCAGCATTTT. The full variable domain, rest sourced from reference TRBV5-1 and TRBJ1-5, is KAGVTQTPRYLIKTRGQQVTLSCSPISGHRSVSWYQQTPGQGLQFLFEYFSETQRNKGNFPGRFSGRQFSNSRSEMNVSTLELGDSALYLCASSSGQGNQPQHFGDGTRLSIL.

Comment on this clone: In the same sample, other DNA sequences code for this CDR3. This rearrangement joins TRBV5-1 to TRBJ2-3; 12 nucleotides align to TRBD2. Germline V gene sequence: CDR1 SGHRS, CDR2 YFSETQ. J lost 4 bases, V lost 5 bases, and 2 bases had no gene match. The CDR3 consists of 14 residues. The CDR3 spells CASSSSGGADTQYF. Written as DNA, the CDR3 is TGCGCCAGCAGTTCTAGCGGGGGGGCAGATACGCAGTATTTT.

The chain joins TRBV3-1 (or the pseudogene TRBV3-2) to TRBJ2-6, with D possibly matching TRBD2 (5 bases). Per germline, CDR1 LGHDT and CDR2 YNNKEL (reference sequence). Trimming cost V 1 base and J 4 bases, with 8 bases left between them. There are 15 residues in the CDR3. DNA for the CDR3: TGTGCCAGCAGCCAAGTGGGAGCAGGGGCCAACGTCCTGACTTTC. This codes for CASSQVGAGANVLTF.

The chain combines TRBV5-1 with TRBJ2-3; 13 nucleotides match TRBD2. From germline, CDR1 is SGHRS and CDR2 YFSETQ. Trimming removed 2 bases from V and 3 bases from J; junction bases left unmatched: 9. This CDR3 has 18 amino acids. The CDR3 sequence is CASSLLGTSGVGTDTQYF. CDR3 in DNA: TGCGCCAGCAGCTTACTCGGGACTAGCGGGGTCGGAACAGATACGCAGTATTTT.

The chain employs TRBV5-4 and TRBJ1-2, with TRBD1 identical over 7 bases. The CDR3 is 14 residues long. After removal of 1 base from V and 8 bases from J, the junction contained 8 bases not matched to a gene. CDR1 SGHNT and CDR2 YYREEE come from the germline V gene (reference sequence). The chain's CDR3 is CASSLQQGTGGYTF. As DNA, the CDR3 is TGTGCCAGCAGCTTGCAACAGGGGACTGGGGGCTACACCTTC. Full variable domain (outside the CDR3, taken from reference TRBV5-4 and TRBJ1-2): ETGVTQSPTHLIKTRGQQVTLRCSSQSGHNTVSWYQQALGQGPQFIFQYYREEENGRGNFPPRFSGLQFPNYSSELNVNALELDDSALYLCASSLQQGTGGYTFGSGTRLTVV.

This sequence joins TRBV5-4 and TRBJ1-2, with 8 bases lining up with TRBD1. The CDR3 contains 15 residues. The germline gives CDR1 SGHNT, CDR2 YYREEE (reference sequence). The V gene end was trimmed by 3 bases and the J gene end by 7 bases; junction bases not matched to a gene: 11. DNA of the CDR3: TGTGCCAGCAGCTGGGGTGGGGCAGGGGGCCGTGGCTACACCTTC. Translation: CASSWGGAGGRGYTF.

This sequence joins TRBV11-2 and TRBJ2-1; D perhaps matches TRBD2 (5 bases). V was cut by 5 bases and J by 4 bases, with 15 bases left in between. The CDR3 sequence is 15 residues long. The germline V gene has CDR1 SGHAT and CDR2 FQNNGV. This CDR3 reads CASSPWAGEYNEQFF. The CDR3 DNA reads as TGTGCCAGCAGCCCCTGGGCCGGGGAGTACAATGAGCAGTTCTTC.

The chain carries TRBV6-5 and TRBJ1-4, with 7 bases identical to TRBD1. The V gene end was trimmed by 4 bases and the J gene end by 2 bases; junction bases not matched to a gene: 1. Germline V gene lookup returns CDR1 MNHEY and CDR2 SVGAGI. The CDR3 runs 14 residues. The CDR3 nucleotides read TGTGCCAGCAGTTTACAGGGGACTAATGAAAAACTGTTTTTT. Amino acids: CASSLQGTNEKLFF.

V gene TRBV6-1 combines with J gene TRBJ1-2; D gene unclear. The CDR3 runs 13 residues. CDR1 is MNHNS, CDR2 SASEGT, per germline. Trimming removed 2 bases from V and 8 bases from J, with 12 bases in between. This CDR3 reads CASSENGLEGYTF. Written as DNA, the CDR3 is TGTGCCAGCAGTGAAAACGGCCTGGAGGGCTACACCTTC.